This TCR beta chain derives from a study of CXCR3-negative and CXCR3-positive naive CD8 T cells. General observations from the study: Researchers report CXCR3 expression partially decreased after cryopreservation, with fresh PBMCs used in most assays. TRB CDR3 properties served as the basis for inferring TCR strength, and surface CD5 was comparable between naive subsets. Memory CD8+ cells showed much lower diversity, while both naive subsets displayed comparably high diversity. CXCR3-positive naive cells carried more hydrophobic TRB CDR3s than CXCR3-negative ones.

Each TRB cDNA library was prepared by 5' RACE (with UMI labels). TCRdb re-analyzed the 5' RACE reads; it lists each CDR3 protein once, without DNA. The repertoire table contains some 130,000 distinct CDR3 sequences. The CDR3 is 16 amino acids. From germline, CDR1 is SQVTM and CDR2 ANQGSEA. As concerns this clonotype: No antigen is known for it.

Sequencing was carried out using naive CXCR3- CD8+ T cells from blood. Subset meaning: CD45RO-CCR7+CD27+CD95- naive CD8+ T cells lacking CXCR3 (TNR3-). The chain couples TRBV29-1 to TRBJ2-1; TCRdb picks TRBD1, but there is no DNA to check that call. This TCR came from a human donor in good health. Some clones in this sample may be carry-over from other donors' samples. The CDR3 sequence is CSVPDGQGFSYNEQFF.